These 16 T cell receptor beta chains came from one sample sequenced in a study of immune evolution from preneoplasia to lung adenocarcinoma. This table comes from immunoSEQ multiplex PCR, and its TCRdb copy is limited to in-frame clones, with some not included. Among around 21,000 clones listed, approximately 71% were seen once. The specimen sequenced was FFPE invasive lung adenocarcinoma tissue. The receptor set was obtained from a person aged 55 to 69 with lung adenocarcinoma.

The chain is built from TRBV7-9 and TRBJ2-5; TRBD1 might be the D (5 bases). This CDR3 spans 16 amino acids. CDR1 SEHNR and CDR2 FQNEAQ come from the germline V gene (reference sequence). V was pared by 0 bases and J by 7 bases, with 18 bases between. The CDR3 nucleotides are TGTGCCAGCAGCTTAGCACTACCCGACCCAACAGGGACCCAGTACTTC. This gives the protein CASSLALPDPTGTQYF.

The chain employs TRBV10-2 and TRBJ2-7; no clear D gene. Looked up from germline, CDR1 is WSHSY and CDR2 is SAAADI. The V end lost 3 bases, the J end lost 2 bases, and 2 bases lay between the germline ends. This CDR3 has 11 amino acids. The DNA of the CDR3 is TGCGCCAGCAGTGACCCCTACGAGCAGTACTTC. Amino acids: CASSDPYEQYF.

This clone showed up just a few times. V usage is TRBV10-1 and J usage is TRBJ2-5, with a possible D match to TRBD1 (5 bases). The CDR3 runs 13 residues. The germline V and J ends were trimmed by 4 bases and 5 bases, with 11 bases remaining between them. The germline CDR1 and CDR2 sequences are WNHNN and SYGVQD (reference sequence). The CDR3: CASSGSRVETQYF. The DNA of the CDR3 is TGCGCCAGCAGTGGGAGCAGGGTGGAGACCCAGTACTTC.

V and J are TRBV30 and TRBJ1-2, with D possibly TRBD1 on 6 matching bases. Germline CDR1 GTSNPN, CDR2 SVGIG (reference sequence). The V end was cut by 4 bases, the J end by 2 bases, with 11 bases between. The CDR3 consists of 13 residues. The chain's CDR3 is CAWTRGANYGYTF. As DNA, the CDR3 is TGTGCCTGGACTCGGGGGGCGAACTATGGCTACACCTTC.

This sequence joins TRBV5-4 and TRBJ2-3; D perhaps matches TRBD2 (5 bases). Germline V gene lookup returns CDR1 SGHNT and CDR2 YYREEE (reference sequence). The CDR3 runs to 12 residues. V shed 2 bases and J shed 8 bases, with 9 bases lying between them. CDR3 bases: TGTGCCAGCAGCTTTTTGGGGAGTACGCAGTATTTT. Translating it yields CASSFLGSTQYF.

This clone has a handful of counts. The V gene is TRBV19, the J gene TRBJ1-4, with D unclear. V lost 3 bases to trimming and J lost 4 bases, with 9 bases between them. The CDR3 length is 14 residues. Germline CDR1 reads LNHDA; CDR2 reads SQIVND (reference sequence). CDR3 coding DNA: TGTGCCAGTAGTATGTCGCGAATTAATGAAAAACTGTTTTTT. This gives the protein CASSMSRINEKLFF.

V is TRBV7-2 and J is TRBJ2-7; no clear D. This CDR3 contains 13 residues. Germline lookup yields CDR1 SGHTA and CDR2 FQGNSA. V was cut by 4 bases and J by 0 bases, with 7 bases left in between. CDR3 loop: CASSSPASYEQYF. CDR3 in DNA: TGTGCCAGCAGCTCACCCGCCTCCTACGAGCAGTACTTC.

This chain joins TRBV28 and TRBJ1-2, with 8 positions matching TRBD1. The V and J ends lost 3 bases and 6 bases, in that order; junction bases with no gene match: 6. The germline CDR1 and CDR2 sequences are MDHEN and SYDVKM. This CDR3 comprises 14 residues. The CDR3 sequence: CASSLGQALDGYTF. CDR3 nucleotide sequence: TGTGCCAGCAGTTTGGGACAGGCTTTGGATGGCTACACCTTC.

The chain carries TRBV7-8 and TRBJ1-1; 10 bases are shared with TRBD1. The germline CDR1 and CDR2 sequences are SGHVS and FQNEAQ. This CDR3 has 16 amino acids. Germline trimming cut 5 bases from V and 4 bases from J; bases unmatched to any gene: 10. The CDR3 sequence is CASSKQPTGGLTEAFF. The CDR3 coding sequence is TGTGCCAGCAGCAAACAACCGACAGGGGGCCTCACTGAAGCTTTCTTT.

This chain links TRBV7-9 with TRBJ1-1, with D possibly TRBD1 on 5 matching bases. V lost 3 bases, J lost 2 bases, and 13 bases lay in between. Germline values: CDR1 SEHNR, CDR2 FQNEAQ (reference sequence). The CDR3 sequence is 15 residues long. The CDR3 here is CASSFLVQGNTEAFF. The CDR3 bases are TGTGCCAGCAGCTTCTTAGTTCAGGGAAACACTGAAGCTTTCTTT.

This clone was seen only a few times. V gene TRBV28 combines with J gene TRBJ1-2; weak D call: TRBD1 (6 bases). Trimming shortened V by 6 bases and J by 1 base, and 12 bases separated the two germline ends. Germline CDR1 and CDR2: MDHEN and SYDVKM. This CDR3 has 14 residues. CDR3 in amino acids: CASSRTAINYGYTF. CDR3 in DNA: TGTGCCAGCAGCCGGACAGCTATTAACTATGGCTACACCTTC.

The chain employs TRBV6-5 and TRBJ1-5; D gene unclear. Trimming took 0 bases from V and 6 from J, leaving 6 bases between them. CDR1 and CDR2 (germline): MNHEY, SVGAGI. The CDR3 totals 13 residues. The CDR3, as DNA: TGTGCCAGCAGTTACTCGGCGGGTCAGCCCCAGCATTTT. Protein product: CASSYSAGQPQHF.

The J gene is TRBJ2-7, the V gene TRBV5-5; possibly TRBD1 or TRBD2 for D (5 bases each). The CDR3 has 14 residues. CDR1 and CDR2 from the germline V gene are SGHKS and YYEKEE (reference sequence). V lost 0 bases to trimming and J lost 5 bases, with 12 bases between them. CDR3: CASSLVGVSDEQYF. CDR3 nucleotides: TGTGCCAGCAGCTTGGTGGGGGTTTCTGACGAGCAGTACTTC.

This chain uses TRBV6-1 with TRBJ2-6; possible D gene TRBD1, 5 bases. Trimming removed 6 bases at V and 1 base at J, with 10 bases between. Germline CDR1 reads MNHNS; CDR2 reads SASEGT. This CDR3 contains 15 residues. The DNA for the CDR3 is TGTGCCAGCAGGGACCAGGGATCTGGGGCCAACGTCCTGACTTTC. Encoded protein: CASRDQGSGANVLTF.

The chain carries TRBV25-1 and TRBJ2-1; 10 bases are a match to TRBD2. The CDR3 spans 15 residues. Germline V gene data show CDR1 as MGHDK and CDR2 as SYGVNS. With V trimmed by 3 bases and J by 7 bases, 6 bases remained unmatched. CDR3 loop: CASSDWTSGVNEQFF. CDR3 bases: TGTGCCAGCAGTGATTGGACTAGCGGAGTTAATGAGCAGTTCTTC.

The rearrangement uses TRBV12-5 and TRBJ2-6; D is uncertain. V was clipped by 1 base and J by 0 bases, with 4 bases between them. The CDR3 consists of 15 residues. The germline CDR1 and CDR2 sequences are LGHNT and FRNRAP. CDR3 region: CASGLGFSGANVLTF. Here the CDR3 DNA reads TGTGCTAGTGGTTTGGGGTTCTCTGGGGCCAACGTCCTGACTTTC. The whole variable domain, remainder taken from reference TRBV12-5 and TRBJ2-6, is DARVTQTPRHKVTEMGQEVTMRCQPILGHNTVFWYRQTMMQGLELLAYFRNRAPLDDSGMPKDRFSAEMPDATLATLKIQPSEPRDSAVYFCASGLGFSGANVLTFGAGSRLTVL.